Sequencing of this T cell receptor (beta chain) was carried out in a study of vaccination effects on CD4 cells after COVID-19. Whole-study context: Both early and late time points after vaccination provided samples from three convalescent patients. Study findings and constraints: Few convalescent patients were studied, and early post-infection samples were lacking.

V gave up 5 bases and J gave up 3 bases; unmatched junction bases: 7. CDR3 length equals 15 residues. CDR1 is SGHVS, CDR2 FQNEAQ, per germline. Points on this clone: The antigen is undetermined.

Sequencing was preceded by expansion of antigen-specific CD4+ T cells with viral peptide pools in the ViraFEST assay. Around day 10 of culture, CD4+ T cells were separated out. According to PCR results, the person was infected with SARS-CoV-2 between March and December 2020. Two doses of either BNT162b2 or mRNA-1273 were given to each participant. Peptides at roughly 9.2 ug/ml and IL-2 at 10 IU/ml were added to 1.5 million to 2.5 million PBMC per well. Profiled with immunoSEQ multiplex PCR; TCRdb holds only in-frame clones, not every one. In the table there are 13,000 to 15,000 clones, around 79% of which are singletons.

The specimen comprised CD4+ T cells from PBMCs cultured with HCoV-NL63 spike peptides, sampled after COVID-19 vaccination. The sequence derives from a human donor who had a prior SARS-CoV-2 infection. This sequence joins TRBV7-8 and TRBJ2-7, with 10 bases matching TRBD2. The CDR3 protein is CASSRIAGGIYEQYF. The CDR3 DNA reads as TGTGCCAGCAGCAGAATAGCGGGAGGTATCTACGAGCAGTACTTC.